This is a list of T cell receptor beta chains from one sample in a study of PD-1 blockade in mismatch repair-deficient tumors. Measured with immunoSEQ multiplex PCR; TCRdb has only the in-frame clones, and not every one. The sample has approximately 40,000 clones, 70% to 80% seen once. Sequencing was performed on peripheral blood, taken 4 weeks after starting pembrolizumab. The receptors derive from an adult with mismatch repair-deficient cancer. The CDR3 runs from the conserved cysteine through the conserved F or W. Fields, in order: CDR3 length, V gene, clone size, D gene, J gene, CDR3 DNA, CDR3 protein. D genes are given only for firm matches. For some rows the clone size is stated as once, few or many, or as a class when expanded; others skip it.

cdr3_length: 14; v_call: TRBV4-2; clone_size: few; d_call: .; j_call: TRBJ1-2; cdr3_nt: TGTGCCAGCAGCCAAGGGGCCGGGATCTATGGCTACACCTTC; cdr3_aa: CASSQGAGIYGYTF
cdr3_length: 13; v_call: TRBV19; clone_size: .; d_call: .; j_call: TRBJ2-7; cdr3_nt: TGTGCCAGTAGTAGCGGACTATCCTACGAGCAGTACTTC; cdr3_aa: CASSSGLSYEQYF
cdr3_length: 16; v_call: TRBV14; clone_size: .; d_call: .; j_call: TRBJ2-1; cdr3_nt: TGTGCCAGCAGCCAAGTTGGGCTACCCTCCTACAATGAGCAGTTCTTC; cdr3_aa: CASSQVGLPSYNEQFF
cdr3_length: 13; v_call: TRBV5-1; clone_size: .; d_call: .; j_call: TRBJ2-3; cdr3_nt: TGCGCCAGCAGGGCCGGAGACACAGATACGCAGTATTTT; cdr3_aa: CASRAGDTDTQYF
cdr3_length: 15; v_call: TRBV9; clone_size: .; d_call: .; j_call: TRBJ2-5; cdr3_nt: TGTGCCAGCAGCGCGGCGGGACACCCCCAAGAGACCCAGTACTTC; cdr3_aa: CASSAAGHPQETQYF
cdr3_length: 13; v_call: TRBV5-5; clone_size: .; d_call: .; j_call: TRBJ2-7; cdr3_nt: TGTGCCAGCAGCTTCCCAGGGACCTACGAGCAGTACTTC; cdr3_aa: CASSFPGTYEQYF
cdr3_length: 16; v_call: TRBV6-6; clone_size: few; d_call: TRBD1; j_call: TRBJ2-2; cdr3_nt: TGTGCCAGCAGTCCCCGGGACAGCGCGAACACCGGGGAGCTGTTTTTT; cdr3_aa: CASSPRDSANTGELFF
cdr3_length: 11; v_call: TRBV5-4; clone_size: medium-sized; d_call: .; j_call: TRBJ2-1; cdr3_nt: TGTGCCAGCAGCTTGGAGTATGAGCAGTTCTTC; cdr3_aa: CASSLEYEQFF
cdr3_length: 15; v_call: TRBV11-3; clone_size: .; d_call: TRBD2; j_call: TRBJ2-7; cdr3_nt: TGTGCCAGCAGCCGGAGCGGGATGAGTACGGGAGAGCAGTACTTC; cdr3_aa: CASSRSGMSTGEQYF
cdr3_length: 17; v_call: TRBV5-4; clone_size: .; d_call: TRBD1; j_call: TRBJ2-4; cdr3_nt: TGTGCCAGCAGCTTGGTCGGGACAGGGTTAGCCAAAAACATTCAGTACTTC; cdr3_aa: CASSLVGTGLAKNIQYF
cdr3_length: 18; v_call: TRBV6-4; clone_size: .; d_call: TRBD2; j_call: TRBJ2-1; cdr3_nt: TGTGCCAGCAGTGACGTCACGCCAAGCGGGAGGGTCAACAATGAGCAGTTCTTC; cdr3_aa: CASSDVTPSGRVNNEQFF
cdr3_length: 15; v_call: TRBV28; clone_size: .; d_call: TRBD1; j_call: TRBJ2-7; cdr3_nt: TGTGCCAGCACCCCGACAGGGGGGACGTCCTACGAGCAGTACTTC; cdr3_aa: CASTPTGGTSYEQYF
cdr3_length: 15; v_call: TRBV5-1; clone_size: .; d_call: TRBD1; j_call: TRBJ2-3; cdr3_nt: TGCGCCAGCAGCAAACAAGGGACAGGGACCGATACGCAGTATTTT; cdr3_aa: CASSKQGTGTDTQYF
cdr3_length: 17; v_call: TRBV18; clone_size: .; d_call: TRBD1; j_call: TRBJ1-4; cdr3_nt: TGTGCCAGCTCCCGATCCGGGACAGGGGGCAGTGATGAAAAACTGTTTTTT; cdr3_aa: CASSRSGTGGSDEKLFF
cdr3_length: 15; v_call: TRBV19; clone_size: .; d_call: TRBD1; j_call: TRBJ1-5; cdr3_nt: TGTGCCAGTAGTATAGTCGACAGGGGTGGTCAGCCCCAGCATTTT; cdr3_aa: CASSIVDRGGQPQHF
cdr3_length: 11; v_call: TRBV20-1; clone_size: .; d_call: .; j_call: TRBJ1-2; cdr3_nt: TGCAGTGCTCCCGGACGGGGCGGCTACACCTTC; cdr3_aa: CSAPGRGGYTF
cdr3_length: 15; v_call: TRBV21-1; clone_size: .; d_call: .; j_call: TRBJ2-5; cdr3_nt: TGTGCCAGCAGCTTCTGGCAAGAGCTGGGAGAGACCCAGTACTTC; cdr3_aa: CASSFWQELGETQYF
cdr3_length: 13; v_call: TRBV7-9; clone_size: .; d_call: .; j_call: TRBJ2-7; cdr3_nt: TGTGCCAGCAGCCCCCTTTTGGGGTACGAGCAGTACTTC; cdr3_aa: CASSPLLGYEQYF
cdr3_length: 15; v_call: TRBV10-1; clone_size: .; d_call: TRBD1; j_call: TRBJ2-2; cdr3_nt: TGCGCCAGCAGCTCTGACAGGGGGTACACCGGGGAGCTGTTTTTT; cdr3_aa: CASSSDRGYTGELFF
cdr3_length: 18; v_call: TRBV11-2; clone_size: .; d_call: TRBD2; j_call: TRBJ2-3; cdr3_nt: TGTGCCAGCAGCTCACGTCTAGCGGGAGGAGGGAGCACAGATACGCAGTATTTT; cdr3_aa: CASSSRLAGGGSTDTQYF
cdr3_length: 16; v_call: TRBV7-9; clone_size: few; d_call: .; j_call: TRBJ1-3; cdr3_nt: TGTGCCAGCAGCCCCCTGGGGACCTATGTGGGAAACACCATATATTTT; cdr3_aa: CASSPLGTYVGNTIYF
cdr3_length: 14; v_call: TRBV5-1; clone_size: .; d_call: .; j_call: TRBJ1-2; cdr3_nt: TGCGCCAGCAGCACAGCGGGACGGAACTATGGCTACACCTTC; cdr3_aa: CASSTAGRNYGYTF
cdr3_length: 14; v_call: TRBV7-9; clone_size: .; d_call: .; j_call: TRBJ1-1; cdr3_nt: TGTGCCAGCAGCTTAGACATGAAGAACACTGAAGCTTTCTTT; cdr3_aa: CASSLDMKNTEAFF
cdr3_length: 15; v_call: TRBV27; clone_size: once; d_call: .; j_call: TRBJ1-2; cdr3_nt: TGTGCCAGCAGTCCGATAACAAGGGGTGTGTATGGCTACACCTTC; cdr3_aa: CASSPITRGVYGYTF
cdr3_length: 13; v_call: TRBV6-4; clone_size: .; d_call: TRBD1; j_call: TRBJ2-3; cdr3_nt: TGTGCCAGCTCGGACAGGGAAACAGATACGCAGTATTTT; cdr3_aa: CASSDRETDTQYF
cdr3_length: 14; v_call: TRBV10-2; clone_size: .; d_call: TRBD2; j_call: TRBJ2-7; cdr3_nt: TGCGCCAGCAGTGTAGCGGGAGGAAATAACGAGCAGTACTTC; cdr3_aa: CASSVAGGNNEQYF
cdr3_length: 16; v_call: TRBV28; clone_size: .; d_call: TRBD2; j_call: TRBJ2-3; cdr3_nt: TGTGCCAGCAGTCTTGGGACTAGCGGGATAACAGATACGCAGTATTTT; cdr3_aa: CASSLGTSGITDTQYF
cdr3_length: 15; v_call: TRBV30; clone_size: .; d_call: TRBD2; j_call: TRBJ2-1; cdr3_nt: TGTGCCTGGAGTGCCGGGACTAGCGGGAGCAATGAGCAGTTCTTC; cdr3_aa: CAWSAGTSGSNEQFF
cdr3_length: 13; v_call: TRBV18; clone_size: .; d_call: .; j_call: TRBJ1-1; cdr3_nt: TGTGCCAGCTCACCATACATGAACACTGAAGCTTTCTTT; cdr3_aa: CASSPYMNTEAFF
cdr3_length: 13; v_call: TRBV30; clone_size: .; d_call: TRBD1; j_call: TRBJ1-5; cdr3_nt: TGTGCCTGGACAAGGACAGGAAGCCAGCCCCAGCATTTT; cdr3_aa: CAWTRTGSQPQHF
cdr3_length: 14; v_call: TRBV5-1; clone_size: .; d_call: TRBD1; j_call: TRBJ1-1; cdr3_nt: TGCGCCAGCAGCACAGGGGGAATGAACACTGAAGCTTTCTTT; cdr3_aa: CASSTGGMNTEAFF
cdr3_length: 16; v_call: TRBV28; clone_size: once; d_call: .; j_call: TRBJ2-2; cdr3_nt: TGTGCCAGCAGTGTATCAGCGGCCCCGAACACCGGGGAGCTGTTTTTT; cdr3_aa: CASSVSAAPNTGELFF
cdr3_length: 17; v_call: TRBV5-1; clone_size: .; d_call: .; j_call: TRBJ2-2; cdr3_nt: TGCGCCAGCAGAGGACGCGGGGGCGGGACGGACACCGGGGAGCTGTTTTTT; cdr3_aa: CASRGRGGGTDTGELFF
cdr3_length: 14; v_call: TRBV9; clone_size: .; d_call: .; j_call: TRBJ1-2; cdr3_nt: TGTGCCAGCAGCGCTCCGGGACGGGGATATGGCTACACCTTC; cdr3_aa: CASSAPGRGYGYTF
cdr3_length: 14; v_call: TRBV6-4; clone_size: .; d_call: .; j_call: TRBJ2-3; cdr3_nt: TGTGCCAGCAGTGACCAAATCGGGGCCGATACGCAGTATTTT; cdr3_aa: CASSDQIGADTQYF
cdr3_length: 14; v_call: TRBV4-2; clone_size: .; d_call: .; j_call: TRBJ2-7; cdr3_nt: TGTGCCAGCAGCAGGGGTGGAGGGGAGGACGAGCAGTACTTC; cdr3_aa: CASSRGGGEDEQYF
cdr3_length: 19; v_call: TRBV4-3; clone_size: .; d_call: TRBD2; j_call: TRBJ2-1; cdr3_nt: TGCGCCAGCAGCCAAGATCCCGCTAATAGCGGGGTCTGGTACAATGAGCAGTTCTTC; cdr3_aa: CASSQDPANSGVWYNEQFF
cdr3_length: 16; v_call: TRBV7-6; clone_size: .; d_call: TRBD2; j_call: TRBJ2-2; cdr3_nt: TGTGCCAGCAGCGTGACTAGCGGGAGAAATACCGGGGAGCTGTTTTTT; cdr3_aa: CASSVTSGRNTGELFF
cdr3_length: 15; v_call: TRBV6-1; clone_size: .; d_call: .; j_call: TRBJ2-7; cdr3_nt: TGTGCCAGCAGTGAAGGCGAAGGGGCCTCCTACGAGCAGTACTTC; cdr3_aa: CASSEGEGASYEQYF
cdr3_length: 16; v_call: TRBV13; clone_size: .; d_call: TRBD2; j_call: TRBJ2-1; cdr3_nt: TGTGCCAGCAGATCCCCACTAGCGGGGGTGGACAATGAGCAGTTCTTC; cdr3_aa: CASRSPLAGVDNEQFF
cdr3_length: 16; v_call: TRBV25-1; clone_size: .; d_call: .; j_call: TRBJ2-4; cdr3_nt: TGTGCCAGCAGTGATCCCATCAGGCTAGCCAAAAACATTCAGTACTTC; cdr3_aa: CASSDPIRLAKNIQYF
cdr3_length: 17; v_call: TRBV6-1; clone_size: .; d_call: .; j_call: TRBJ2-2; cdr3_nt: TGTGCCAGCAGTGAACCCTCTAGAGGGGGTTGGGCCGGGGAGCTGTTTTTT; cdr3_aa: CASSEPSRGGWAGELFF